This passage covers 14 T cell receptor beta chains from one sample sequenced in a study of blood T cell repertoires in COVID-19 (dated by TCRdb to the early 2020s). Library generation was performed with the immunoSEQ multiplex PCR assay. What TCRdb holds here is the immuneACCESS table cut down to in-frame rearrangements. Part of the clones is not present; checked against another copy, under half of the missing clones reflect an unresolved V gene, and the others are unexplained. The sample profile shows about 220,000 clones; around 88% of them were found once. The top ten hold roughly 15% of the sample. Sequenced material: PBMCs or T cells enriched from blood (not recorded which). The receptors were sampled from a woman between 45 and 60 years old with acute COVID-19.

The chain links TRBV28 to TRBJ1-5; TRBD1 agrees at 7 bases. Germline trimming cut 3 bases from V and 7 bases from J; bases unmatched to any gene: 9. This CDR3 is built from 15 residues. CDR1 and CDR2 (germline): MDHEN, SYDVKM. CDR3 residues: CASSLIGQGGQPQHF. The DNA of the CDR3 is TGTGCCAGCAGTTTGATAGGGCAGGGGGGACAGCCCCAGCATTTT.

The rearrangement links TRBV6-5 to TRBJ2-1, with a tentative D call TRBD1 (6 bases). The CDR3 extends over 15 amino acids. The V gene's germline CDR1 is MNHEY and CDR2 SVGAGI. V was trimmed by 4 bases and J by 5 bases, leaving 15 bases between them. The CDR3 DNA sequence: TGTGCCAGCAGTTCCATCCTTGGGGGCAACAATGAGCAGTTCTTC. As protein: CASSSILGGNNEQFF.

The rearrangement links TRBV28 to TRBJ1-5; D is unclear. Trimming cost V 3 bases and J 3 bases, with 12 bases left between them. CDR3 length: 15 residues. CDR1 is MDHEN, CDR2 SYDVKM, per germline. CDR3 protein: CASSFIVQNNQPQHF. CDR3 sequence (DNA): TGTGCCAGCAGTTTTATCGTACAGAACAATCAGCCCCAGCATTTT.

This clone was seen a single time. The chain links TRBV5-1 to TRBJ2-3; D call uncertain. V shed 1 base and J shed 1 base, with 7 bases lying between them. Germline V gene sequence: CDR1 SGHRS, CDR2 YFSETQ. CDR3 length equals 14 residues. The CDR3 loop is CASSLPQGTDTQYF. The CDR3 nucleotides are TGCGCCAGCAGCTTGCCCCAGGGCACAGATACGCAGTATTTT.

This chain connects TRBV19 to TRBJ2-2; 7 nucleotides match TRBD1. CDR3 length equals 15 residues. Trimming at V came to 5 bases and at J to 2 bases, leaving 5 bases not matched to a gene. Germline values: CDR1 LNHDA, CDR2 SQIVND (reference sequence). This chain's CDR3 is CASSRQGYNTGELFF. The DNA for the CDR3 is TGTGCCAGTAGTCGACAGGGTTATAACACCGGGGAGCTGTTTTTT.

This clone appeared a few times. The chain couples TRBV7-6 to TRBJ2-3, with 15 bases identical to TRBD2. V was pared by 5 bases and J by 0 bases, with 9 bases of the junction left unmatched. Germline CDR1 and CDR2: SGHVS and FNYEAQ. The CDR3 runs 19 residues. The CDR3 nucleotides are TGTGCCAGCAGCAGTCCGGGACTAGCGGGAGGTGCTAGCACAGATACGCAGTATTTT. Residues: CASSSPGLAGGASTDTQYF.

This chain uses TRBV5-4 with TRBJ2-2; 9 bases map to TRBD1. Germline V gene data show CDR1 as SGHNT and CDR2 as YYREEE (reference sequence). The CDR3 contains 15 residues. V shed 4 bases, J shed 2 bases, and the junction held 3 bases outside the gene matches. The CDR3 loop reads CASSVGQGNTGELFF. The CDR3 DNA sequence: TGTGCCAGCAGCGTGGGACAGGGAAACACCGGGGAGCTGTTTTTT. Full variable domain (remainder filled in from reference TRBV5-4 and TRBJ2-2): ETGVTQSPTHLIKTRGQQVTLRCSSQSGHNTVSWYQQALGQGPQFIFQYYREEENGRGNFPPRFSGLQFPNYSSELNVNALELDDSALYLCASSVGQGNTGELFFGEGSRLTVL.

CDR3 amino acids: CASSTGQGGYYEQYF. The CDR3 DNA follows: TGCGCCAGCAGCACTGGACAGGGGGGATACTACGAGCAGTACTTC. The rearrangement links TRBV5-1 to TRBJ2-7; 10 nucleotides match TRBD1. The CDR3 has 15 residues. After removal of 4 bases from V and 3 bases from J, the junction contained 7 bases not matched to a gene. Germline V gene lookup returns CDR1 SGHRS and CDR2 YFSETQ.

This rearrangement joins TRBV28 to TRBJ2-7, with 12 bases aligning to TRBD2. Germline CDR1 MDHEN, CDR2 SYDVKM. The CDR3 sequence is 13 residues long. Trimming removed 11 bases from V and 2 bases from J; junction bases left unmatched: 4. CDR3 DNA sequence: TGTGCCTCCAGGACTAGCGGGACCTACGAGCAGTACTTC. Protein: CASRTSGTYEQYF.

The chain links TRBV5-4 to TRBJ2-3; perhaps TRBD1 as D (6 bases). Germline lookup yields CDR1 SGHNT and CDR2 YYREEE (reference sequence). The germline V and J ends were trimmed by 8 bases and 0 bases, with 16 bases remaining between them. The CDR3 length is 15 residues. CDR3 sequence: CARGASGQSTDTQYF. In nucleotides, the CDR3 is TGTGCCAGGGGGGCTTCCGGACAGAGCACAGATACGCAGTATTTT.

V and J are TRBV3-1 (or the pseudogene TRBV3-2) and TRBJ1-2; the D is unclear. The CDR3 loop spans 14 amino acids. The V end was cut by 0 bases, the J end by 8 bases, with 13 bases between. CDR1 and CDR2 (germline): LGHDT, YNNKEL (reference sequence). The CDR3 protein is CASSQDPSGFGYTF. CDR3 coding DNA: TGTGCCAGCAGCCAAGATCCGTCAGGCTTCGGCTACACCTTC.

The V call is TRBV12-3 or TRBV12-4, the J call TRBJ1-2, with D hard to call. V gave up 7 bases and J gave up 4 bases, with 13 bases separating them. The CDR3 loop spans 13 amino acids. This CDR3 reads CASNPGLAYGYTF. The CDR3 nucleotides read TGTGCCAGCAATCCGGGATTGGCCTATGGCTACACCTTC.

This chain joins TRBV28 and TRBJ2-7; D unclear. The CDR3 contains 12 residues. The V gene's germline CDR1 is MDHEN and CDR2 SYDVKM. Trimming cost V 6 bases and J 1 base, with 7 bases left between them. CDR3 nucleotides: TGTGCCAGCAGCCTACAGTCCTACGAGCAGTACTTC. Amino acid sequence: CASSLQSYEQYF.

The chain joins TRBV5-1 to TRBJ2-5; 9 bases agree with TRBD1. Germline assignment: CDR1 SGHRS and CDR2 YFSETQ. The junction had 2 bases not matched to a gene; V was cut back by 0 bases and J by 5 bases. The CDR3 extends over 14 amino acids. CDR3 protein: CASSLATGGETQYF. CDR3 coding DNA: TGCGCCAGCAGCTTGGCTACAGGGGGCGAGACCCAGTACTTC.